Listed here are 25 T cell receptor beta chains from one sample, sequenced in a study of blood T cell repertoires in COVID-19. Repertoires were generated with immunoSEQ multiplex PCR, while TCRdb's copy carries only in-frame clones and drops some. The sample shows some 180,000 clones, 85% to 90% of them seen only once. Sequencing was carried out using PBMCs or T cells enriched from blood (not recorded which). Receptors originate from a woman aged 40 to 49 in a cohort exposed to, infected with or recovered from COVID-19 (not recorded which).

The genes are TRBV13 and TRBJ1-2; weak D call: TRBD1 (5 bases). The germline V and J ends were trimmed by 5 bases and 6 bases, with 19 bases remaining between them. The CDR3 consists of 15 residues. Germline V gene sequence: CDR1 PRHDT, CDR2 FYEKMQ (reference sequence). CDR3 amino acids: CASSIFGVRGDGYTF. CDR3 nucleotides: TGTGCCAGCAGCATCTTCGGGGTTCGGGGGGATGGCTACACCTTC.

The V gene is TRBV6-2 or TRBV6-3, the J gene TRBJ2-1; 7 bases align to TRBD1. V dropped 0 bases and J dropped 0; count of bases not matched to a gene: 14. This CDR3 is built from 20 residues. From germline, CDR1 is MNHEY and CDR2 SVGEGT. The CDR3, as DNA: TGTGCCAGCAGTTACTCGAAGGGGACAGCCCCCAGTAGCTCCTACAATGAGCAGTTCTTC. Protein product: CASSYSKGTAPSSSYNEQFF.

This chain connects TRBV9 to TRBJ1-1; D gene uncertain. Germline V gives CDR1 SGDLS, CDR2 YYNGEE. V dropped 0 bases and J dropped 0 bases, with 3 bases sitting between them. The CDR3 contains 13 residues. The CDR3 nucleotides are TGTGCCAGCAGCGTAGCCATGAACACTGAAGCTTTCTTT. Amino acids: CASSVAMNTEAFF. Full variable domain (remainder filled in from reference TRBV9 and TRBJ1-1): DSGVTQTPKHLITATGQRVTLRCSPRSGDLSVYWYQQSLDQGLQFLIQYYNGEERAKGNILERFSAQQFPDLHSELNLSSLELGDSALYFCASSVAMNTEAFFGQGTRLTVV.

Written as DNA, the CDR3 is TGTGCCAGCAGTGAAGCCGACAGGGCTGGAAACACCATATATTTT. Its translation: CASSEADRAGNTIYF. The chain combines TRBV6-1 with TRBJ1-3; TRBD1 matches 7 bases. The J segment lost 2 bases and the V segment lost 0 bases, leaving 1 base of the junction unmatched. Germline CDR1 reads MNHNS; CDR2 reads SASEGT. CDR3 size: 15 residues.

This clone was seen only once. J is TRBJ1-2 and V is TRBV9, with D possibly TRBD1 on 6 matching bases. The V end was cut by 6 bases, the J end by 7 bases, with 16 bases between. CDR3 length: 13 residues. Germline-derived CDR1 and CDR2 are SGDLS and YYNGEE. The CDR3 reads CASTSPTGRGYTF. The CDR3 DNA sequence: TGTGCCAGCACTTCCCCGACAGGACGTGGCTACACCTTC.

The chain joins TRBV12-3 or TRBV12-4 to TRBJ2-5; D remains unclear. Trimming left V 6 bases short and J 5 bases short, with 13 bases between. The CDR3 is 13 residues long. The CDR3 nucleotides are TGTGCCAGCAGGCTAGAAGGTTACGAGACCCAGTACTTC. Protein product: CASRLEGYETQYF.

This chain links TRBV9 with TRBJ2-1; D unresolved. Per the germline V gene, CDR1 is SGDLS and CDR2 is YYNGEE. Trimming took 0 bases from V and 9 from J, leaving 10 bases between them. This CDR3 region has 13 residues. CDR3 nucleotide sequence: TGTGCCAGCAGCGTAGGAGGAGACGGTGAGCAGTTCTTC. This encodes CASSVGGDGEQFF.

CDR3: CASNHYEQYF. For the CDR3, the DNA is TGTGCCAGCAATCACTACGAGCAGTACTTC. The V gene is TRBV6-5, the J gene TRBJ2-7; no reliable D call. This CDR3 comprises 10 residues. Trimming stripped 7 bases from V and 3 bases from J, with 4 bases between. Germline assignment: CDR1 MNHEY and CDR2 SVGAGI.

The genes are TRBV6-5 and TRBJ1-1; TRBD1 matches 8 bases. Germline CDR1 reads MNHEY; CDR2 reads SVGAGI. The CDR3 has 14 amino acids. V gave up 6 bases and J gave up 2 bases; unmatched junction bases: 5. CDR3 sequence: CASSLGQGNTEAFF. For the CDR3, the DNA is TGTGCCAGCAGCCTCGGACAGGGAAACACTGAAGCTTTCTTT.

V usage is TRBV6-2 or TRBV6-3 and J usage is TRBJ2-5; D is unresolved. CDR1 is MNHEY, CDR2 SVGEGT, per germline. Trimming shortened V by 4 bases and J by 2 bases, and 8 bases separated the two germline ends. CDR3 length: 13 residues. DNA of the CDR3: TGTGCCAGCAGTTCCGAGCCACAAGAGACCCAGTACTTC. It is translated as CASSSEPQETQYF.

For the CDR3, the DNA is TGTGCCAGCAGCCCGGGACAGGGAAATCAGCCCCAGCATTTT. It translates to CASSPGQGNQPQHF. The rearrangement links TRBV7-2 to TRBJ1-5; TRBD1 agrees at 9 bases. V trimming: 5 bases; J trimming: 4 bases; junction bases outside the gene matches: 3. Per the germline V gene, CDR1 is SGHTA and CDR2 is FQGNSA. The CDR3 has 14 residues.

This chain connects TRBV19 to TRBJ2-7; possible D gene TRBD1, 5 bases. This CDR3 comprises 15 residues. V lost 3 bases, J lost 3 bases, and 15 bases lay in between. The germline gives CDR1 LNHDA, CDR2 SQIVND (reference sequence). CDR3 nucleotides: TGTGCCAGTAGTATGGGGCAGACTCAATTCTACGAGCAGTACTTC. It specifies CASSMGQTQFYEQYF. Full variable domain (remainder filled in from reference TRBV19 and TRBJ2-7): DGGITQSPKYLFRKEGQNVTLSCEQNLNHDAMYWYRQDPGQGLRLIYYSQIVNDFQKGDIAEGYSVSREKKESFPLTVTSAQKNPTAFYLCASSMGQTQFYEQYFGPGTRLTVT.

The rearrangement links TRBV12-3 or TRBV12-4 to TRBJ2-3; D ambiguous. The ends were cut back, 2 bases at V and 1 base at J, with 4 bases in the middle. This CDR3 has 13 amino acids. The CDR3 sequence is CASSLSRTDTQYF. Written as DNA, the CDR3 is TGTGCCAGCAGTTTAAGCCGCACAGATACGCAGTATTTT.

The chain recombines TRBV5-1 with TRBJ1-6, with 7 nucleotides matching TRBD1. From germline, CDR1 is SGHRS and CDR2 YFSETQ. The CDR3 is 16 residues long. V lost 3 bases, J lost 7 bases, and 10 bases stayed unmatched. The CDR3 sequence: CASSWAGTELNSPLHF. In DNA, the CDR3 is TGCGCCAGCAGCTGGGCCGGGACAGAGTTAAATTCACCCCTCCACTTT.

The CDR3 reads CASSWDSGQPQHF. CDR3 DNA: TGTGCCAGCAGTTGGGACTCAGGGCAGCCCCAGCATTTT. This sequence joins TRBV27 and TRBJ1-5; weak D call: TRBD1 (5 bases). V lost 4 bases to trimming and J lost 7 bases, with 11 bases between them. The CDR3 spans 13 residues. Per the germline V gene, CDR1 is MNHEY and CDR2 is SMNVEV (reference sequence).

The chain has TRBV2 and TRBJ1-4; 7 positions match TRBD1. Germline loops: CDR1 SNHLY, CDR2 FYNNEI. CDR3 length equals 15 residues. With V trimmed by 5 bases and J by 0 bases, 3 bases remained unmatched. CDR3 DNA sequence: TGTGCCAGCAGTCGCGGGACAGCAACTAATGAAAAACTGTTTTTT. Translation: CASSRGTATNEKLFF.

This clone occurred once. The rearrangement uses TRBV9 and TRBJ1-1; D is undetermined. The germline V gene encodes CDR1 SGDLS and CDR2 YYNGEE. V shed 0 bases and J shed 4 bases, with 13 bases lying between them. The CDR3 has 15 amino acids. Written as DNA, the CDR3 is TGTGCCAGCAGCGTAGTGGGAGCCCGGGGCACTGAAGCTTTCTTT. This translates into CASSVVGARGTEAFF.

This rearrangement joins TRBV4-1 to TRBJ1-1, with TRBD1 as a possible D gene (6 bases). The CDR3 loop spans 18 amino acids. With 4 bases removed from V and 5 bases from J, the gap between germline ends came to 26 bases. Germline assignment: CDR1 MGHRA and CDR2 YSYEKL. The CDR3 DNA reads TGCGCCAGCAGCCTCTGGGGTAGGGGAGAGGGGGAAAGAACTGAAGCTTTCTTT. The encoded protein is CASSLWGRGEGERTEAFF.

The chain combines TRBV7-8 with TRBJ2-5; D is perhaps TRBD1 (7 bases). Trimming pared 5 bases from V and 1 base from J, leaving 17 bases between. Germline V gene sequence: CDR1 SGHVS, CDR2 FQNEAQ. This CDR3 contains 16 residues. The CDR3, as DNA: TGTGCCAGCAGCCTCCTCAGGGGGAGGACCCAAGAGACCCAGTACTTC. This sequence encodes CASSLLRGRTQETQYF. Complete variable domain (other parts from reference TRBV7-8 and TRBJ2-5): GAGVSQSPRYKVAKRGQDVALRCDPISGHVSLFWYQQALGQGPEFLTYFQNEAQLDKSGLPSDRFFAERPEGSVSTLKIQRTQQEDSAVYLCASSLLRGRTQETQYFGPGTRLLVL.

This rearrangement joins TRBV11-2 to TRBJ2-2; 10 bases are shared with TRBD1. Germline V gene sequence: CDR1 SGHAT, CDR2 FQNNGV. The V segment lost 5 bases and the J segment 4 bases; nucleotides outside the gene matches: 7. The CDR3 is 16 residues long. This CDR3 reads CASSPMGTGVTGELFF. The CDR3 DNA is TGTGCCAGCAGCCCGATGGGGACAGGGGTCACCGGGGAGCTGTTTTTT.

This chain joins TRBV27 and TRBJ1-2; tentatively, D is TRBD1 (5 bases). The CDR3 has 14 amino acids. CDR1 and CDR2 (germline): MNHEY, SMNVEV (reference sequence). V gave up 6 bases and J gave up 4 bases, with 15 bases separating them. The CDR3 region has the DNA TGTGCCAGCAGCCTTCGGGTGGGGCCCTATGGCTACACCTTC. This gives the protein CASSLRVGPYGYTF.

The J gene is TRBJ2-7, the V gene TRBV6-1; D might be TRBD1 (6 bases). Trimming left V 3 bases short and J 0 bases short, with 18 bases between. Germline CDR1 reads MNHNS; CDR2 reads SASEGT. The CDR3 length is 17 residues. CDR3 DNA sequence: TGTGCCAGCAGTGAGACCCCCGGGACATTATCCTCCTACGAGCAGTACTTC. This codes for CASSETPGTLSSYEQYF.

V is TRBV30 and J is TRBJ1-5, with TRBD1 matching 9 bases. The ends lost 0 bases at V and 2 bases at J; junction bases unmatched: 2. Germline CDR1 GTSNPN, CDR2 SVGIG (reference sequence). CDR3 length equals 15 residues. The CDR3 protein is CAWSVQGAGNQPQHF. CDR3 nucleotide sequence: TGTGCCTGGAGTGTACAGGGGGCTGGCAATCAGCCCCAGCATTTT.

V and J are TRBV7-2 and TRBJ1-2; D is possibly TRBD1 (6 bases). The V and J ends lost 5 bases and 4 bases respectively, with 17 bases between them. In germline, CDR1 is SGHTA, CDR2 FQGNSA. The CDR3 spans 15 residues. The CDR3 nucleotides are TGTGCCAGCAGCCCACAAGGGGGTATGGGCTATGGCTACACCTTC. Protein sequence: CASSPQGGMGYGYTF.

This rearrangement joins TRBV29-1 to TRBJ1-3; maybe TRBD1 (6 bases). Germline V gives CDR1 SQVTM, CDR2 ANQGSEA. This CDR3 comprises 15 residues. V was cut by 4 bases and J by 4 bases, with 17 bases left in between. CDR3 nucleotide sequence: TGCAGCGTTGTATTTGGGGGCCTCTGGGGAAACACCATATATTTT. Amino acids: CSVVFGGLWGNTIYF. Full variable domain (outside the CDR3, taken from reference TRBV29-1 and TRBJ1-3): SAVISQKPSRDICQRGTSLTIQCQVDSQVTMMFWYRQQPGQSLTLIATANQGSEATYESGFVIDKFPISRPNLTFSTLTVSNMSPEDSSIYLCSVVFGGLWGNTIYFGEGSWLTVV.